A single sample gave rise to the 25 T cell receptor beta chains below, sequenced in a study of blood T cell repertoires in COVID-19. The repertoire was sequenced with immunoSEQ multiplex PCR; TCRdb's copy has only in-frame clones and lacks some. The sample holds 130,000 or so clones, about 75% seen once. Specimen: peripheral blood. Receptors were obtained from a man aged 80 or over with acute or convalescent COVID-19.

The V gene is TRBV27, the J gene TRBJ2-2, with TRBD1 as a possible D gene (5 bases). V lost 0 bases and J 5 bases, leaving 10 bases between the germline ends. There are 15 residues in the CDR3. The germline V gene encodes CDR1 MNHEY and CDR2 SMNVEV (reference sequence). CDR3 nucleotides: TGTGCCAGCAGTTTATCGTGGGGCCGGACCGGGGAGCTGTTTTTT. This gives the protein CASSLSWGRTGELFF.

This chain links TRBV29-1 with TRBJ2-7, with 7 nucleotides matching TRBD2. The germline V gene encodes CDR1 SQVTM and CDR2 ANQGSEA. The junction had 4 bases not matched to a gene; V was cut back by 3 bases and J by 2 bases. CDR3 size: 13 residues. The CDR3 bases are TGCAGCGTTGATGGCGGGGGAGCCTACGAGCAGTACTTC. It specifies CSVDGGGAYEQYF.

V and J are TRBV21-1 and TRBJ1-3; TRBD1 reflects the table's D call only, with no check against the DNA. TRBV21-1 is a listed pseudogene. The CDR3 extends over 16 amino acids. CDR3 nucleotides: TGTGCCAGCAGCACCGACAGCTACTACTCTGGAAACACCATATATTTT. Protein product: CASSTDSYYSGNTIYF.

V and J are TRBV5-1 and TRBJ2-3; TRBD1 is a possible D gene (8 bases). The CDR3 spans 18 residues. Germline CDR1 is SGHRS and CDR2 is YFSETQ. The V end lost 3 bases, the J end lost 1 base, and 21 bases lay between the germline ends. The DNA of the CDR3 is TGCGCCAGCAGCTCTGGGGCAGGGGGCGCGGGGGGCACAGATACGCAGTATTTT. Protein sequence: CASSSGAGGAGGTDTQYF.

The chain uses TRBV10-3 and TRBJ2-7; TRBD1 is a possible D gene (5 bases). The CDR3 totals 13 residues. The V end lost 6 bases, the J end lost 6 bases, and 15 bases lay between the germline ends. Germline lookup yields CDR1 ENHRY and CDR2 SYGVKD. For the CDR3, the DNA is TGTGCCATCAGAGGCCAGGGCGGTGGCGAGCAGTACTTC. It yields the protein CAIRGQGGGEQYF.

The J gene is TRBJ2-3, the V gene TRBV7-9; D may be TRBD2 (5 bases). Trimming pared 5 bases from V and 6 bases from J, leaving 9 bases between. Germline values: CDR1 SEHNR, CDR2 FQNEAQ (reference sequence). The CDR3 runs 12 residues. In DNA form, the CDR3 reads TGTGCCAGCAGCCCTCCGGGGGATACGCAGTATTTT. It is translated as CASSPPGDTQYF.

The chain carries TRBV5-4 and TRBJ2-7; 7 bases line up with TRBD1. The germline V gene encodes CDR1 SGHNT and CDR2 YYREEE (reference sequence). The CDR3 sequence is 14 residues long. With 4 bases clipped from V and 1 base from J, the junction kept 5 bases outside the gene matches. CDR3: CASSRAGGSYEQYF. The DNA of the CDR3 is TGTGCCAGCAGCAGGGCAGGGGGTTCCTACGAGCAGTACTTC.

This clone was counted once. The chain combines TRBV10-3 with TRBJ2-2; a possible D gene is TRBD1 (6 bases). The CDR3 contains 15 residues. V was trimmed by 2 bases and J by 2 bases, leaving 9 bases between them. In germline, CDR1 is ENHRY, CDR2 SYGVKD. The CDR3 bases are TGTGCCATCAGTGAGAGGGACACAAACACCGGGGAGCTGTTTTTT. Translation: CAISERDTNTGELFF.

This sequence joins TRBV27 and TRBJ1-2; no definite D call. This CDR3 region has 14 residues. The V gene lost 3 bases and the J gene lost 1 base, with 9 bases spanning the gap. Germline CDR1 reads MNHEY; CDR2 reads SMNVEV (reference sequence). The CDR3 DNA reads TGTGCCAGCAGTTTGCGGGGTGATAACTATGGCTACACCTTC. As protein: CASSLRGDNYGYTF.

The chain couples TRBV5-6 to TRBJ2-7; 7 nucleotides align to TRBD2. Trimming removed 4 bases from V and 6 bases from J; junction bases left unmatched: 13. Germline assignment: CDR1 SGHDT and CDR2 YYEEEE. This CDR3 spans 15 amino acids. For the CDR3, the DNA is TGTGCCAGCAGCGACCCGTCGACTAGCTCCCTCGAGCAGTACTTC. Its protein is CASSDPSTSSLEQYF.

This sequence joins TRBV4-1 and TRBJ1-2, with TRBD1 matching 8 bases. CDR1 is MGHRA and CDR2 is YSYEKL in the germline V gene. This CDR3 spans 14 amino acids. Trimming cost V 0 bases and J 13 bases; bases outside gene matches: 10. The CDR3 nucleotides read TGCGCCAGCAGCCAAGATAGGACAGGGAACCCCCCCACCTTC. This encodes CASSQDRTGNPPTF.

The V call is TRBV6-5, the J call TRBJ1-4, with 8 bases matching TRBD1. The junction had 10 bases not matched to a gene; V was cut back by 6 bases and J by 10 bases. Germline CDR1 and CDR2: MNHEY and SVGAGI. The CDR3 is 14 amino acids. The CDR3, as DNA: TGTGCCAGCAGCCCAGGGGGCTTAGGGATAAAACTGTTTTTT. Encoded protein: CASSPGGLGIKLFF.

This clone was seen only once. A read error may produce the germline difference seen at one junction end. In DNA, the CDR3 is TGTGCCCTTCAGACTAGTGCCTATAATGAGCAGTTCTTC. Translated: CALQTSAYNEQFF. V and J are TRBV2 and TRBJ2-1; D might be TRBD2 (6 bases). CDR1 and CDR2 (germline): SNHLY, FYNNEI. This CDR3 is built from 13 residues.

This rearrangement joins TRBV10-3 to TRBJ2-7; perhaps TRBD1 as D (6 bases). The germline V gene encodes CDR1 ENHRY and CDR2 SYGVKD. The V and J ends lost 4 bases and 5 bases respectively, with 15 bases between them. The CDR3 runs to 14 residues. The CDR3 reads CAISGQGIGHEQYF. CDR3 in DNA: TGTGCCATCAGTGGCCAGGGGATTGGGCACGAGCAGTACTTC.

V is TRBV7-2 and J is TRBJ1-3, with D possibly being TRBD1 (5 bases). V was trimmed by 5 bases and J by 3 bases, leaving 11 bases between them. The CDR3 length is 14 residues. From germline, CDR1 is SGHTA and CDR2 FQGNSA. The CDR3 nucleotides read TGTGCCAGCAGCAGGGGCGCTGTTGGAAACACCATATATTTT. It is translated as CASSRGAVGNTIYF.

The chain links TRBV27 to TRBJ2-1, with TRBD2 identical over 13 bases. Germline lookup yields CDR1 MNHEY and CDR2 SMNVEV (reference sequence). Germline trimming cut 5 bases from V and 7 bases from J; bases unmatched to any gene: 8. This CDR3 is built from 16 residues. CDR3 nucleotide sequence: TGTGCCAGCAGTACGCGACTAGCGGGGGGAAGGAATGAGCAGTTCTTC. This sequence encodes CASSTRLAGGRNEQFF.

This chain joins TRBV7-2 and TRBJ2-4; D unresolved. The CDR3 length is 14 residues. Between the trimmed V and J ends, which lost 4 bases and 0 bases, there was a span of 7 bases. Germline CDR1 reads SGHTA; CDR2 reads FQGNSA. CDR3 region: CASSSEVAKNIQYF. CDR3 sequence (DNA): TGTGCCAGCAGCTCAGAGGTAGCCAAAAACATTCAGTACTTC.

The rearrangement links TRBV7-2 to TRBJ2-1; D remains ambiguous. Germline V CDR1 and CDR2: SGHTA, FQGNSA. The CDR3 length is 13 residues. Trimming pared 3 bases from V and 8 bases from J, leaving 11 bases between. The CDR3 DNA reads TGTGCCAGCAGCTTGCAGGTAGACGATGAGCAGTTCTTC. This sequence encodes CASSLQVDDEQFF.

The chain has TRBV4-2 and TRBJ2-3, with unresolved D. From germline, CDR1 is LGHNA and CDR2 YNFKEQ. The CDR3 is 14 amino acids. The V end was cut by 2 bases, the J end by 4 bases, with 10 bases between. CDR3 protein: CASSQNLLSDTQYF. CDR3 nucleotides: TGTGCCAGCAGCCAAAACTTACTCTCAGATACGCAGTATTTT.

The CDR3 region is CASSLGGTYGYTF. DNA for the CDR3: TGTGCCAGCAGTTTAGGTGGCACCTATGGCTACACCTTC. J is TRBJ1-2 and V is TRBV12-3 or TRBV12-4; D call uncertain. This CDR3 has 13 amino acids. Trimming removed 1 base at V and 4 bases at J, with 7 bases between.

This clone was seen only once. The V gene is TRBV6-4, the J gene TRBJ2-1, with D maybe TRBD2 (6 bases). This CDR3 contains 16 residues. CDR1 is MRHNA, CDR2 SNTAGT, per germline. The V end was cut by 0 bases, the J end by 7 bases, with 16 bases between. This CDR3 is CASSDSAAGNRNEQFF. For the CDR3, the DNA is TGTGCCAGCAGTGACTCCGCAGCGGGCAACCGTAATGAGCAGTTCTTC.

This clone was detected only a few times. The rearrangement uses TRBV3-1 (or the pseudogene TRBV3-2) and TRBJ1-3, with unresolved D. Germline V CDR1 and CDR2: LGHDT, YNNKEL (reference sequence). The CDR3 covers 14 residues. Trimming pared 4 bases from V and 0 bases from J, leaving 7 bases between. The CDR3 sequence: CASSRGSSGNTIYF. CDR3 DNA: TGTGCCAGCAGCCGCGGGAGCTCTGGAAACACCATATATTTT.

This chain uses TRBV6-5 with TRBJ1-1; 9 bases are a match to TRBD1. The CDR3 runs to 14 residues. Trimming removed 5 bases from V and 1 base from J; junction bases left unmatched: 2. From germline, CDR1 is MNHEY and CDR2 SVGAGI. This chain's CDR3 is CASSKDRGNTEAFF. The CDR3 nucleotides are TGTGCCAGCAGTAAGGACAGGGGGAACACTGAAGCTTTCTTT.

The chain joins TRBV18 to TRBJ2-2; 10 bases line up with TRBD1. Looked up from germline, CDR1 is KGHSH and CDR2 is LQKENI. V shed 3 bases and J 6 bases; nucleotides not matched to a gene: 7. The CDR3 is made up of 16 amino acids. The CDR3 here is CASSPAGTGVAGELFF. CDR3 bases: TGTGCCAGCTCACCGGCCGGGACAGGGGTCGCCGGGGAGCTGTTTTTT.

This chain joins TRBV28 and TRBJ1-1; maybe TRBD1 (5 bases). Germline values: CDR1 MDHEN, CDR2 SYDVKM. The V end was cut by 6 bases, the J end by 10 bases, with 18 bases between. The CDR3 spans 13 residues. As DNA, the CDR3 is TGTGCCAGCAGCCAATCTCTTGGACACGGAGCTTTCTTT. Its translation is CASSQSLGHGAFF.